One and the same sample provided the 30 T cell receptor beta chains below, sequenced in a study of early T cells in non-severe SARS-CoV-2 infection. Each CDR3 protein gets one entry after TCRdb re-called the 5' RACE reads with MiXCR. This table holds about 32,000 distinct CDR3 sequences, 3.5% to 5% found once. What was sequenced was whole blood. The source of these receptors is an adult who was a healthcare worker with PCR-confirmed SARS-CoV-2 infection or an uninfected control (not recorded which).

At least ten counts were recorded for this clonotype. The V call is TRBV9, the J call TRBJ2-1; 7 bases agree with TRBD2. V was pared by 0 bases and J by 2 bases, with 5 bases of the junction left unmatched. In germline, CDR1 is SGDLS, CDR2 YYNGEE. This CDR3 is 16 amino acids long. The CDR3 DNA sequence: TGTGCCAGCAGCGTAGAACCTAGCGGAGCCTACAATGAGCAGTTCTTC. The encoded protein is CASSVEPSGAYNEQFF.

This clonotype was seen repeatedly, ten times or more. The J gene is TRBJ2-5, the V gene TRBV18; TRBD2 aligns across 14 bases. The junction had 2 bases not matched to a gene; V was cut back by 1 base and J by 1 base. The CDR3 has 17 amino acids. CDR1 is KGHSH and CDR2 is LQKENI in the germline V gene. In nucleotides, the CDR3 is TGTGCCAGCTCACCACTTGGGACTAGCGGGGGCCAAGAGACCCAGTACTTC. Protein: CASSPLGTSGGQETQYF.

V and J are TRBV5-6 and TRBJ2-3, with a weak D call TRBD2 (6 bases). The CDR3 has 13 residues. Between the trimmed V and J ends, which lost 2 bases and 6 bases, there was a span of 10 bases. Germline CDR1 and CDR2: SGHDT and YYEEEE. The CDR3 DNA reads as TGTGCCAGCAGCTTCACGGGGAGGGATACGCAGTATTTT. Translating it yields CASSFTGRDTQYF. Combining the CDR3 with reference TRBV5-6 and TRBJ2-3 gives the whole variable domain DAGVTQSPTHLIKTRGQQVTLRCSPKSGHDTVSWYQQALGQGPQFIFQYYEEEERQRGNFPDRFSGHQFPNYSSELNVNALLLGDSALYLCASSFTGRDTQYFGPGTRLTVL.

The table lists this clonotype with many counts. This chain connects TRBV4-1 to TRBJ1-1; TRBD1 matches 7 bases. CDR3 length: 16 residues. CDR1 is MGHRA, CDR2 YSYEKL, per germline. With 0 bases clipped from V and 0 bases from J, the junction kept 4 bases outside the gene matches. The CDR3 DNA follows: TGCGCCAGCAGCCAAGATAGGACAGGCATGAACACTGAAGCTTTCTTT. Translated: CASSQDRTGMNTEAFF.

This clonotype was seen ten or more times. The chain links TRBV12-3 or TRBV12-4 to TRBJ1-5; D unclear. The CDR3 is 16 amino acids. V was cut by 2 bases and J by 0 bases, with 11 bases left in between. The CDR3 reads CASSLYKPYSNQPQHF. The CDR3 bases are TGTGCCAGCAGTTTATACAAACCTTATAGCAATCAGCCCCAGCATTTT.

This clonotype was counted at least ten times. This chain's CDR3 is CASSIRGPYGYTF. The DNA for the CDR3 is TGTGCCAGTAGTATACGGGGACCCTATGGCTACACCTTC. This chain links TRBV19 with TRBJ1-2, with D perhaps matching TRBD1 (5 bases). The CDR3 contains 13 residues. Deletions cut 2 bases from V and 4 bases from J, with 8 bases between. Germline V gene sequence: CDR1 LNHDA, CDR2 SQIVND (reference sequence).

This clonotype showed up just a few times. The chain is built from TRBV11-2 and TRBJ2-1; 14 bases match TRBD2. The CDR3 length is 18 residues. After removal of 3 bases from V and 3 bases from J, the junction contained 7 bases not matched to a gene. Germline V CDR1 and CDR2: SGHAT, FQNNGV. CDR3 nucleotides: TGTGCCAGCAGCTTCTTGGGACTAGCGGGAGTTCTCTACAATGAGCAGTTCTTC. Protein: CASSFLGLAGVLYNEQFF.

J is TRBJ2-3 and V is TRBV7-9; D ambiguous. Between the trimmed V and J ends, which lost 2 bases and 0 bases, there was a span of 9 bases. The CDR3 contains 15 residues. From germline, CDR1 is SEHNR and CDR2 FQNEAQ (reference sequence). CDR3 protein: CASSLRSASTDTQYF. CDR3 DNA: TGTGCCAGCAGCTTAAGGAGCGCTAGCACAGATACGCAGTATTTT.

This rearrangement joins TRBV14 to TRBJ2-7; 8 bases are shared with TRBD1. Germline assignment: CDR1 SGHDN and CDR2 FVKESK. This CDR3 comprises 17 residues. V was pared by 2 bases and J by 2 bases, with 11 bases of the junction left unmatched. The CDR3 coding sequence is TGTGCCAGCAGCCAATTAAACTTGGGGACAGGCACCTACGAGCAGTACTTC. Translation gives CASSQLNLGTGTYEQYF.

The chain recombines TRBV19 with TRBJ2-7; D might be TRBD1 (6 bases). The CDR3 consists of 15 residues. Trimming pared 6 bases from V and 3 bases from J, leaving 18 bases between. Germline CDR1 reads LNHDA; CDR2 reads SQIVND (reference sequence). For the CDR3, the DNA is TGTGCCAGTAGCCAACCGGGACAATTTCGCTACGAGCAGTACTTC. Protein sequence: CASSQPGQFRYEQYF.

At least ten counts were recorded for this clonotype. V gene TRBV6-1 combines with J gene TRBJ2-2, with D tentatively TRBD1 (6 bases). This CDR3 has 17 residues. The germline CDR1 and CDR2 sequences are MNHNS and SASEGT. V was cut by 5 bases and J by 0 bases, with 16 bases left in between. CDR3 bases: TGTGCCAGCAGTCTGAGCAGGGACATTTCGAACACCGGGGAGCTGTTTTTT. It is translated as CASSLSRDISNTGELFF.

This clonotype appeared many times. The chain joins TRBV20-1 to TRBJ2-3; no firm D call. The CDR3 is 12 amino acids. The germline V gene encodes CDR1 DFQATT and CDR2 SNEGSKA (reference sequence). V was pared by 6 bases and J by 4 bases, with 11 bases between. CDR3 DNA sequence: TGCAGTGCCCCCGTCGAGGCAGATACGCAGTATTTT. It yields the protein CSAPVEADTQYF.

This clonotype was observed many times. V gene TRBV18 combines with J gene TRBJ2-1; unclear D gene. The CDR3 contains 15 residues. V was pared by 3 bases and J by 1 base, with 10 bases between. In germline, CDR1 is KGHSH, CDR2 LQKENI. DNA for the CDR3: TGTGCCAGCTCACCGCTGAGTGGGTCCTACAATGAGCAGTTCTTC. Translating gives CASSPLSGSYNEQFF.

This clonotype has at least ten counts. This chain uses TRBV9 with TRBJ2-7; TRBD2 matches at 12 bases. There are 15 residues in the CDR3. Losses at the gene ends were 4 bases for V and 1 base for J; bases not matched to a gene: 3. Germline V gene sequence: CDR1 SGDLS, CDR2 YYNGEE. The CDR3 is CASSKGLAGSYEQYF. In nucleotides, the CDR3 is TGTGCCAGCAGCAAGGGACTAGCGGGTTCCTACGAGCAGTACTTC.

There are many counts of this clonotype. The rearrangement uses TRBV2 and TRBJ1-1; tentatively, D is TRBD1 (6 bases). V lost 8 bases, J lost 0 bases, and 13 bases lay in between. CDR1 SNHLY and CDR2 FYNNEI come from the germline V gene. The CDR3 is made up of 14 amino acids. The DNA of the CDR3 is TGTGCCAGCCCGGACAGAATTTTGAACACTGAAGCTTTCTTT. Amino acids: CASPDRILNTEAFF.

This clonotype was found a few times. A read error may produce the germline difference seen at one junction end. The chain links TRBV18 to TRBJ2-7, with D perhaps TRBD1 or TRBD2 (5 bases each). The CDR3 length is 14 residues. CDR1 KGHSH and CDR2 LQKENI come from the germline V gene. Here the CDR3 reads CVSSPRDGSYEQYF. The CDR3 nucleotides are TGTGTCAGCTCACCACGGGACGGATCCTACGAGCAGTACTTC.

This clonotype was detected only a few times. The chain joins TRBV27 to TRBJ2-2, with a possible D match to TRBD2 (6 bases). V was pared by 3 bases and J by 1 base, with 12 bases between. This CDR3 comprises 16 residues. CDR1 is MNHEY, CDR2 SMNVEV, per germline (reference sequence). The CDR3 reads CASSLEGYGNTGELFF. The CDR3 DNA reads TGTGCCAGCAGTTTGGAGGGATACGGGAACACCGGGGAGCTGTTTTTT.

This clonotype occurred many times. The chain employs TRBV29-1 and TRBJ2-2; 7 bases line up with TRBD1. CDR1 is SQVTM, CDR2 ANQGSEA, per germline. This CDR3 has 16 residues. J gave up 0 bases and V 4 bases, and 8 bases lay outside the gene matches. In nucleotides, the CDR3 is TGCAGCGTTGGAGGACAGGATGGCACGAACACCGGGGAGCTGTTTTTT. It codes for CSVGGQDGTNTGELFF.

This clonotype has a count of ten or more. J is TRBJ1-6 and V is TRBV5-5; TRBD1 agrees at 10 bases. J gave up 10 bases and V 4 bases, and 8 bases lay outside the gene matches. Germline V gene data show CDR1 as SGHKS and CDR2 as YYEKEE (reference sequence). The CDR3 covers 15 residues. The DNA of the CDR3 is TGTGCCAGCAGCACGACGCCGGGACAGGGGTCACCCCTCCACTTT. Its protein product is CASSTTPGQGSPLHF.

This clonotype was observed many times. The rearrangement links TRBV7-6 to TRBJ2-7; TRBD1 agrees at 7 bases. CDR1 SGHVS and CDR2 FNYEAQ come from the germline V gene. V dropped 1 base and J dropped 3; count of bases not matched to a gene: 6. CDR3 size: 15 residues. DNA for the CDR3: TGTGCCAGCAGCTTAGGGGGGACAGCTCGCTACGAGCAGTACTTC. It encodes CASSLGGTARYEQYF.

This clonotype was counted at least ten times. The J gene is TRBJ1-4, the V gene TRBV6-5, with 8 positions matching TRBD1. From germline, CDR1 is MNHEY and CDR2 SVGAGI. This CDR3 region has 15 residues. With 3 bases clipped from V and 8 bases from J, the junction kept 8 bases outside the gene matches. Written as DNA, the CDR3 is TGTGCCAGCAGTTATGTTCTCGGGACAGGCGAAAAACTGTTTTTT. As protein: CASSYVLGTGEKLFF.

Only a few counts were recorded for this clonotype. The CDR3 sequence: CASTPSLAGGLYEQFF. As DNA, the CDR3 is TGTGCCAGCACCCCGAGTCTAGCGGGGGGGCTCTATGAGCAGTTCTTC. The genes are TRBV5-6 and TRBJ2-1; 12 positions agree with TRBD2. CDR1 and CDR2 (germline): SGHDT, YYEEEE. V shed 6 bases, J shed 8 bases, and the junction held 12 bases outside the gene matches. This CDR3 contains 16 residues.

The chain employs TRBV3-1 and TRBJ2-5, with 9 positions matching TRBD1. Germline V lookup: CDR1 LGHDT, CDR2 YNNKEL (reference sequence). V was clipped by 2 bases and J by 0 bases; unmatched bases: 4. CDR3 length equals 16 residues. The CDR3 bases are TGTGCCAGCAGCCAACCGGGACAGGGACACCAAGAGACCCAGTACTTC. Translated, it gives CASSQPGQGHQETQYF.

In this sample, this clonotype turned up many times. The chain carries TRBV7-2 and TRBJ2-7, with 8 positions matching TRBD1. Per germline, CDR1 SGHTA and CDR2 FQGNSA. The CDR3 spans 15 residues. With V trimmed by 1 base and J by 4 bases, 6 bases remained unmatched. The CDR3 DNA reads as TGTGCCAGCAGCTTAGAACCGGGACAGGTTTACGAGCAGTACTTC. This translates into CASSLEPGQVYEQYF.

This clonotype was recorded many times. This sequence joins TRBV20-1 and TRBJ2-5; 10 bases agree with TRBD2. The CDR3 consists of 14 residues. The germline gives CDR1 DFQATT, CDR2 SNEGSKA (reference sequence). V shed 6 bases and J 2 bases; nucleotides not matched to a gene: 6. CDR3 residues: CSAKKLAGQETQYF. The CDR3, as DNA: TGCAGTGCCAAAAAACTAGCGGGGCAAGAGACCCAGTACTTC.

This clonotype was detected ten times or more. The V call is TRBV27, the J call TRBJ2-5, with D hard to call. The germline V gene encodes CDR1 MNHEY and CDR2 SMNVEV (reference sequence). V was cut by 2 bases and J by 2 bases, with 6 bases left in between. This CDR3 is built from 13 residues. CDR3: CASSLSWQETQYF. The CDR3 nucleotides are TGTGCCAGCAGTTTAAGCTGGCAAGAGACCCAGTACTTC.

This clonotype was seen ten or more times. The chain couples TRBV2 to TRBJ2-2; no clear D gene. The germline V and J ends were trimmed by 8 bases and 0 bases, with 10 bases remaining between them. CDR3 length: 14 residues. Germline V lookup: CDR1 SNHLY, CDR2 FYNNEI. Here the CDR3 DNA reads TGTGCCAGCCAGCGCGGAACGAACACCGGGGAGCTGTTTTTT. This gives the protein CASQRGTNTGELFF.

This clonotype was counted at least ten times. The chain has TRBV3-1 and TRBJ2-2; D unclear. The CDR3 loop spans 15 amino acids. Between the trimmed V and J ends, which lost 0 bases and 5 bases, there was a span of 10 bases. From germline, CDR1 is LGHDT and CDR2 YNNKEL (reference sequence). For the CDR3, the DNA is TGTGCCAGCAGCCAAGAGGTCGCCGAGACCGGGGAGCTGTTTTTT. Translation: CASSQEVAETGELFF.

This clonotype came up many times. The chain employs TRBV7-9 and TRBJ2-1; 14 bases map to TRBD2. V was pared by 2 bases and J by 8 bases, with 5 bases of the junction left unmatched. There are 16 residues in the CDR3. Germline values: CDR1 SEHNR, CDR2 FQNEAQ (reference sequence). The CDR3 DNA reads TGTGCCAGCAGCTTACGACTAGCGGGAGGGAGCTATGAGCAGTTCTTC. Its translation: CASSLRLAGGSYEQFF.

The chain couples TRBV29-1 to TRBJ2-1, with 7 bases fitting TRBD1. CDR1 and CDR2 (germline): SQVTM, ANQGSEA. The CDR3 loop spans 12 amino acids. The ends lost 7 bases at V and 3 bases at J; junction bases unmatched: 3. In DNA form, the CDR3 reads TGCAGCGCCGGGACAGACTACAATGAGCAGTTCTTC. Residues: CSAGTDYNEQFF.